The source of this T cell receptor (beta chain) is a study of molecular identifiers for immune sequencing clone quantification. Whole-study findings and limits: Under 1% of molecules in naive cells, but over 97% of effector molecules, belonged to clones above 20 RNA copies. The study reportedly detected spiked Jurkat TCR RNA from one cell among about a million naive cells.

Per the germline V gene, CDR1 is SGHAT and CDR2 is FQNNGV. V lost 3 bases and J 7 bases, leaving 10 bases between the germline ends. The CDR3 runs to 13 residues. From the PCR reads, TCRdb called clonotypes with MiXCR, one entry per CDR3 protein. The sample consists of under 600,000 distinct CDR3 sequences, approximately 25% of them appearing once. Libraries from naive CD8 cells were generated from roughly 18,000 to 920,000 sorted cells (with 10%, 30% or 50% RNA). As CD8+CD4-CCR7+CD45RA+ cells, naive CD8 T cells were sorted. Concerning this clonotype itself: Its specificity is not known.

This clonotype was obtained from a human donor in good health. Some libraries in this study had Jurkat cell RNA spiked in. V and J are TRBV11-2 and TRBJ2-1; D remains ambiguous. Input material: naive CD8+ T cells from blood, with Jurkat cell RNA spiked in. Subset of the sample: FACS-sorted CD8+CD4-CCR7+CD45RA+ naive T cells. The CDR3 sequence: CASSFPSANEQFF. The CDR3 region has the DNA TGTGCCAGCAGCTTCCCTTCGGCAAATGAGCAGTTCTTC.